The following is a T cell receptor (beta chain) sequence with its context. As yet, its antigen is unknown. Included in the TCR beta cDNA libraries were unique molecular identifiers. TCRdb recomputed calls from the PCR reads with MiXCR, one row per CDR3 protein. The table shows about 620,000 distinct CDR3 sequences, with roughly 45% occurring only once. The CDR3 spans 17 residues. The ends were cut back, 1 base at V and 2 bases at J, with 18 bases in the middle. Germline V lookup: CDR1 SGHRS, CDR2 YFSETQ. This sample is drawn from a study of post-analysis software for immune sequencing data. As for the study in general: Relapsing-remitting, secondary progressive and progressive-relapsing courses of multiple sclerosis were included. The study's findings and limits: Under F measure analysis, samples from one preparation batch co-clustered strongly. Patients used about 5 TRBV segments, including TRBV5-6, TRBV5-1 and TRBV20-1, more often than controls.

V usage is TRBV5-1 and J usage is TRBJ2-5, with D possibly being TRBD1 or TRBD2 (6 bases each). The origin of this receptor is a girl between 10 and 17 years old with multiple sclerosis. Sequenced input: blood. Here the CDR3 reads CASSLRGGGGGQETQYF. DNA for the CDR3: TGCGCCAGCAGCTTGAGAGGAGGGGGTGGAGGACAAGAGACCCAGTACTTC.